The 15 T cell receptor beta chains in this list originate from one sample, sequenced in a study of T-cell reconstitution after alpha-beta-depleted transplantation in children. A library of TCRbeta sequences, prepared with unique molecular identifiers, was generated. TCRdb reanalysed the PCR reads using MiXCR and keeps one entry per CDR3 protein. The sample has around 500,000 distinct CDR3 sequences; roughly an eighth are singletons. The sequencing here drew on PBMCs from the stem cell graft donor, taken from the stem cell graft. These receptors all come from a human donor who donated a stem cell graft to a child with combined immunodeficiency.

This clonotype was found a few times. The gene calls are TRBV5-8 and TRBJ1-5; unclear D gene. Looked up from germline, CDR1 is SGHTS and CDR2 is YDEGEE. V was trimmed by 4 bases and J by 0 bases, leaving 11 bases between them. The CDR3 covers 15 residues. The CDR3 loop is CASSPRQYSNQPQHF. The DNA of the CDR3 is TGTGCCAGCAGCCCGAGGCAGTATAGCAATCAGCCCCAGCATTTT.

Only a few counts were recorded for this clonotype. The chain links TRBV4-2 to TRBJ1-2, with unresolved D. CDR3 length: 14 amino acids. Germline CDR1 is LGHNA and CDR2 is YNFKEQ. Trimming left V 0 bases short and J 1 base short, with 6 bases between. In DNA, the CDR3 is TGTGCCAGCAGCCAAGATTTGGGTAACTATGGCTACACCTTC. It translates to CASSQDLGNYGYTF.

There are many counts of this clonotype. The V call is TRBV28, the J call TRBJ2-7; D gene unclear. Germline CDR1 is MDHEN and CDR2 is SYDVKM. The length of the CDR3 is 13 residues. The V gene lost 7 bases and the J gene lost 3 bases, with 13 bases spanning the gap. CDR3 amino acids: CASMSRWVYEQYF. Written as DNA, the CDR3 is TGTGCCAGCATGTCCAGGTGGGTCTACGAGCAGTACTTC. Complete variable domain (other parts from reference TRBV28 and TRBJ2-7): DVKVTQSSRYLVKRTGEKVFLECVQDMDHENMFWYRQDPGLGLRLIYFSYDVKMKEKGDIPEGYSVSREKKERFSLILESASTNQTSMYLCASMSRWVYEQYFGPGTRLTVT.

The sample holds a few counts of this clonotype. The chain combines TRBV20-1 with TRBJ2-1; 8 positions match TRBD2. V gave up 8 bases and J gave up 9 bases; unmatched junction bases: 15. This CDR3 is built from 14 residues. Germline V gives CDR1 DFQATT, CDR2 SNEGSKA (reference sequence). Here the CDR3 reads CSTTGTSLSIEQFF. The CDR3 DNA follows: TGCAGTACAACCGGGACTAGTTTATCCATTGAGCAGTTCTTC.

The rearrangement joins TRBV29-1 to TRBJ2-3, with D possibly matching TRBD2 (7 bases). The CDR3 extends over 14 amino acids. V was cut by 1 base and J by 7 bases, with 15 bases left in between. From germline, CDR1 is SQVTM and CDR2 ANQGSEA. The CDR3 sequence: CSVEVDRSGNTQYF. CDR3 nucleotides: TGCAGCGTTGAAGTCGACAGGAGCGGGAATACGCAGTATTTT.

The V gene is TRBV7-6, the J gene TRBJ2-1, with D possibly matching TRBD1 (8 bases). Germline values: CDR1 SGHVS, CDR2 FNYEAQ. Trimming removed 5 bases at V and 8 bases at J, with 22 bases between. The CDR3 has 16 amino acids. DNA for the CDR3: TGTGCCAGCAGCGTACTACAGGGGGGGCCCTTCGATGAGCAGTTCTTC. It yields the protein CASSVLQGGPFDEQFF.

This clonotype was recorded many times. The rearrangement links TRBV9 to TRBJ2-1, with D perhaps matching TRBD1 (6 bases). CDR1 is SGDLS and CDR2 is YYNGEE in the germline V gene. V gave up 0 bases and J gave up 4 bases, with 8 bases separating them. There are 14 residues in the CDR3. The CDR3 DNA reads TGTGCCAGCAGCGTAGGGACAGCTTACAATGAGCAGTTCTTC. Translated, it gives CASSVGTAYNEQFF.

This clonotype showed up just a few times. The rearrangement links TRBV9 to TRBJ1-1; no definite D call. Germline values: CDR1 SGDLS, CDR2 YYNGEE. V gave up 0 bases and J gave up 1 base, with 10 bases separating them. The CDR3 totals 15 residues. The CDR3 DNA reads as TGTGCCAGCAGCGTAGGGTCAGGAGGGAACACTGAAGCTTTCTTT. Amino acid sequence: CASSVGSGGNTEAFF.

The chain employs TRBV7-2 and TRBJ2-7, with TRBD2 identical over 7 bases. The length of the CDR3 is 15 residues. V lost 3 bases and J lost 3; bases outside the gene matches: 8. CDR1 is SGHTA and CDR2 is FQGNSA in the germline V gene. The CDR3 nucleotides are TGTGCCAGCAGCTTTTTACGGACGGGGGGCTACGAGCAGTACTTC. It codes for CASSFLRTGGYEQYF.

The chain couples TRBV27 to TRBJ1-1, with D maybe TRBD1 (5 bases). The CDR3 extends over 14 amino acids. The ends were cut back, 0 bases at V and 5 bases at J, with 10 bases in the middle. The germline CDR1 and CDR2 sequences are MNHEY and SMNVEV (reference sequence). The CDR3 sequence is CASSLSRDRTEAFF. The CDR3 coding sequence is TGTGCCAGCAGTTTATCCCGCGACAGAACTGAAGCTTTCTTT.

This clonotype was found a few times. The DNA of the CDR3 is TGCAGTGCTAGCACCGCATCCTACAATGAGCAGTTCTTC. Its protein product is CSASTASYNEQFF. The chain combines TRBV20-1 with TRBJ2-1, with D hard to call. Germline CDR1 DFQATT, CDR2 SNEGSKA (reference sequence). The CDR3 contains 13 residues. V was trimmed by 3 bases and J by 1 base, leaving 7 bases between them.

Only one count was recorded for this clonotype. The J gene is TRBJ2-3, the V gene TRBV7-3; D is undetermined. The germline V gene has CDR1 SGHTA and CDR2 FQGTGA. This CDR3 has 15 amino acids. V lost 5 bases and J lost 2, with 14 bases in between. CDR3 DNA: TGTGCCAGCAGCCCTACCCCACACTTCACAGATACGCAGTATTTT. This encodes CASSPTPHFTDTQYF. Looking up the rest from reference TRBV7-3 and TRBJ2-3 gives the full variable domain: GAGVSQTPSNKVTEKGKYVELRCDPISGHTALYWYRQSLGQGPEFLIYFQGTGAADDSGLPNDRFFAVRPEGSVSTLKIQRTERGDSAVYLCASSPTPHFTDTQYFGPGTRLTVL.

The chain couples TRBV7-9 to TRBJ2-7; 7 nucleotides agree with TRBD2. Germline loops: CDR1 SEHNR, CDR2 FQNEAQ (reference sequence). Germline trimming cut 1 base from V and 6 bases from J; bases unmatched to any gene: 12. There are 16 residues in the CDR3. The CDR3 DNA reads as TGTGCCAGCAGCTTAGGGGAGGGATCAGGGCGCCCCGAGCAGTACTTC. This translates into CASSLGEGSGRPEQYF. Full variable domain (missing parts from reference TRBV7-9 and TRBJ2-7): DTGVSQNPRHKITKRGQNVTFRCDPISEHNRLYWYRQTLGQGPEFLTYFQNEAQLEKSRLLSDRFSAERPKGSFSTLEIQRTEQGDSAMYLCASSLGEGSGRPEQYFGPGTRLTVT.

This clonotype was detected many times. V usage is TRBV20-1 and J usage is TRBJ2-7, with D possibly matching TRBD2 (6 bases). Germline CDR1 DFQATT, CDR2 SNEGSKA (reference sequence). The CDR3 is made up of 16 amino acids. Trimming removed 0 bases at V and 0 bases at J, with 15 bases between. In nucleotides, the CDR3 is TGCAGTGCTAGAGATGAGGAGGGAACCTTCTCCTACGAGCAGTACTTC. Amino acids: CSARDEEGTFSYEQYF.

This clonotype has a handful of counts. The V and J genes are TRBV9 and TRBJ2-7; the match to TRBD2 covers 14 bases. Germline V gene sequence: CDR1 SGDLS, CDR2 YYNGEE. The CDR3 is 16 residues long. Trimming took 3 bases from V and 6 from J; bases not matched to a gene: 8. The DNA of the CDR3 is TGTGCCAGCAGCGGGACTAGCGGGAGGTCCGGCGGCGAGCAGTACTTC. Residues: CASSGTSGRSGGEQYF.